The T cell receptor (beta chain) described here comes from a study of cytotoxic CD8 clonotypes in ibrutinib-treated CLL (dated by TCRdb to about 2021). Broadly, across the study: The cohort included about 15 treatment-naive and 11 to 12 relapsed/refractory patients; about 18 were IGHV unmutated. Responses were partial in approximately 24 patients and complete in 2; after median approximately 69 months follow-up, about 14 stayed in remission and roughly twelve progressed. Samples at response were collected after a median of roughly 13 months of treatment, with a range of about 6 to 40 months. On average, each sample had approximately 260,000 productive templates and around 100,000 productive rearrangements. Longitudinal samples were obtainable from about 30% of the roughly 90 participants in the trial. Cryopreserved peripheral blood mononuclear cells were collected before treatment, at response, and at either disease progression or sustained remission. Every remission and progressive disease sample was obtained while ibrutinib was still being received by the patients.

Around 2 micrograms of genomic DNA were extracted from cryopreserved PBMCs for TCR beta library preparation. Longitudinal blood samples from CLL patients on ibrutinib monotherapy underwent high-throughput TCR beta sequencing. The patients took part in an open-label, single-center phase 2 trial of ibrutinib monotherapy. Based on the germline V gene, the CDR1 and CDR2 sequences are SGHRS and YFSETQ. CDR3 length: 13 amino acids, cysteine to phenylalanine. The DNA shown is the 39-base CDR3, in frame from base 1. V is cut by 1 base and J by 4 bases, and the space between the germline ends is 8 bases. The goal of deep resolution MiSeq sequencing was a depth between 1 in 1 million and 1 in 200,000 T cells, and coverage averaged 10x per clonotype. TCR beta libraries were generated with the immunoSEQ hsTCRB Kit. Per the source publication's procedure: The data were analyzed with ImmunoSEQ Analyzer and ImmunoSEQ Data Assistant, and V, D and J gene assignments followed IMGT definitions. Clonality, which ranges from 0 to 1, was calculated as one minus the normalized Shannon entropy of productive rearrangement frequencies. Public clonotype analysis was restricted to overrepresented clonotypes comprising at least 0.05% of each patient's repertoire. Repertoires from roughly 13 age-matched healthy donors in immuneACCESS were used as clonality controls. TCRdb took this table from immuneACCESS and kept in-frame rearrangements with V and J called. Such tables lack part of the clones; where checked against another copy, unresolved V genes explain under half of the gap, and the rest is unexplained. V and J calls and clone size are given by that table; D and trimming were obtained from the DNA. For this sample the table gives under 150,000 clones, of which approximately 80% were detected only once. The ten largest clonotypes hold 7.5% to 8% of the sample.

What the work shows at the level of the full study, not this receptor alone: Lymph node repertoires were not examined, and the timing of sampling was not matched between patients in sustained remission and those whose disease progressed. Public clonotypes were rare and either shrank or stayed stable during treatment, and the rise in clonality at ibrutinib response reflected expansion of private clonotypes. Baseline clonality exceeded that of age-matched healthy donors and correlated strongly with circulating CD8+ T-cell counts. At ibrutinib response clonality went up, during sustained remission it held steady, and at progression it dropped back toward baseline.

For this clone: Its antigen is not yet known. No base-level quality is on record; no much larger clone is a single base apart.

The input for sequencing was PBMCs, taken after 36 months of ibrutinib treatment. Here the chain combines TRBV5-1 and TRBJ1-2; the D gene is not confidently resolved. The TCR comes from a human donor with chronic lymphocytic leukemia. CDR3 sequence: CASSLSDGYGYTF. The DNA sequence is as follows: TGCGCCAGCAGCTTGAGCGACGGCTATGGCTACACCTTC.